The table lists the clone carrying this T cell receptor (beta chain) with a few counts. Its specificity is unknown. This CDR3 is 16 amino acids long. Germline assignment: CDR1 MNHEY and CDR2 SVGEGT. The data derive from a study of blood T cells in healthy people across ages. The authors ran a second PCR of 7 to 11 cycles using a sample-barcoded 5' primer and a J-beta primer mix. TCRdb reanalysed the 5' RACE reads using MiXCR and keeps one entry per CDR3 protein. The repertoire holds about 640,000 distinct CDR3 sequences, with around 54% as singletons. Study-wide findings and caveats: A conclusive naive versus antigen-experienced comparison was prevented by the unsorted PBMCs.

Researchers isolated at least 7 million PBMCs per sample. Source material: blood. The source is a man aged 55 to 70 in good health. The chain employs TRBV6-2 or TRBV6-3 and TRBJ2-7; D is perhaps TRBD1 (5 bases). The J call may not be correct, given that the DNA end is closer to TRBJ2-4. CDR3 bases: TGTGCCAGCAGTTACCCGGCCAGGGTTGGTGCAGACATTCAGTACTTC. Its protein is CASSYPARVGADIQYF.